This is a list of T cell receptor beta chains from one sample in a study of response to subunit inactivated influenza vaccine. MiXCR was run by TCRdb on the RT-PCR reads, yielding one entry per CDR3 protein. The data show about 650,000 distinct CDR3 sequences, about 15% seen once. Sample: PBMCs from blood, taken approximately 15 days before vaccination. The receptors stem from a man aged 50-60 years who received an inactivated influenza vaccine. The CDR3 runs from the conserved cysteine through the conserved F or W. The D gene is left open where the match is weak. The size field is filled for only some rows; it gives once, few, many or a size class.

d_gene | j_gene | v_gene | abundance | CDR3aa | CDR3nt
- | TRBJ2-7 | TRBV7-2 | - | CASTHLGGAYEQYF | TGTGCCAGCACCCACCTGGGGGGCGCCTACGAGCAGTACTTC
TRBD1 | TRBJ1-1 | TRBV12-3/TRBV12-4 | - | CASSGQGRGAFF | TGTGCCAGCAGTGGACAGGGGAGGGGGGCTTTCTTT
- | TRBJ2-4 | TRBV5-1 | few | CASSPGGGIGNIQYF | TGCGCCAGCAGCCCGGGTGGGGGCATTGGGAACATTCAGTACTTC
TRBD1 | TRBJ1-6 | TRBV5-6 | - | CASSRGTANSPLHF | TGTGCCAGCAGCCGAGGGACAGCTAATTCACCCCTCCACTTT
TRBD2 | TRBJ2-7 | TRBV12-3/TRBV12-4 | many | CASSRAGAMEQYF | TGTGCCAGCAGTCGAGCGGGAGCAATGGAGCAGTACTTC
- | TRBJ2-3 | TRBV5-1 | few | CASSPSRVLTDTQYF | TGCGCCAGCAGCCCGAGCAGGGTCCTCACAGATACGCAGTATTTT
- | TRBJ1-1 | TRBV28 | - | CASSIMGMNTEAFF | TGTGCCAGCAGTATCATGGGCATGAACACTGAAGCTTTCTTT
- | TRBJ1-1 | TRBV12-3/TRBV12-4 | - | CASSFGGRVNTEAFF | TGTGCCAGCAGTTTTGGGGGCAGGGTGAACACTGAAGCTTTCTTT
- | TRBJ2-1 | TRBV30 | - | CAWSVYWSSYNEQFF | TGTGCCTGGAGTGTATACTGGAGCTCCTACAATGAGCAGTTCTTC
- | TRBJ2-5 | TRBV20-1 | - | CSARSPNELTQYF | TGCAGTGCTAGATCTCCAAATGAATTGACCCAGTACTTC
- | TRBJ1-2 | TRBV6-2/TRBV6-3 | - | CASSYSWEYGYTF | TGTGCCAGCAGTTACTCATGGGAATATGGCTACACCTTC
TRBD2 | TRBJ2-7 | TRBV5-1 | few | CASSSLAGGPKSEQYF | TGCGCCAGCAGCTCACTAGCGGGAGGGCCTAAGAGCGAGCAGTACTTC
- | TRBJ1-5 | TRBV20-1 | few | CSAAPVLAGNQPQHF | TGCAGTGCTGCCCCGGTGTTAGCGGGCAATCAGCCCCAGCATTTT
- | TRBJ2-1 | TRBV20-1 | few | CSARAGTSSYNEQFF | TGCAGTGCTAGGGCCGGGACTTCGTCCTACAATGAGCAGTTCTTC
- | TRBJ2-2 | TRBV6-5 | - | CASSYSFRTGELFF | TGTGCCAGCAGTTACTCGTTCAGAACCGGGGAGCTGTTTTTT
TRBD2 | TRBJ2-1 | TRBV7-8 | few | CASSFGTSGMVYNEQFF | TGTGCCAGCAGCTTTGGGACTAGCGGGATGGTCTACAATGAGCAGTTCTTC
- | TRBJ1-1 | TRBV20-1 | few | CSARSDRLEGNTEAFF | TGCAGTGCTAGATCTGACAGACTTGAAGGGAACACTGAAGCTTTCTTT
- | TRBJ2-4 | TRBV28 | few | CASSFEWRKNIQYF | TGTGCCAGCAGTTTCGAGTGGAGAAAAAACATTCAGTACTTC
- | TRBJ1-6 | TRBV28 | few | CASSRIVTDKPGALHF | TGTGCCAGCAGCCGCATCGTGACAGACAAACCAGGGGCCCTCCACTTT
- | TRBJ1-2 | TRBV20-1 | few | CSADPPGPGYTF | TGCAGTGCTGACCCCCCGGGACCCGGCTACACCTTC
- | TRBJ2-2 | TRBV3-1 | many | CASSQVYSDLRMFF | TGTGCCAGCAGCCAAGTTTATTCGGACCTTCGGATGTTTTTT
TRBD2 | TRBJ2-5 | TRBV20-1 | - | CSASGLAGDQETQYF | TGCAGTGCTAGCGGCCTAGCGGGAGACCAAGAGACCCAGTACTTC
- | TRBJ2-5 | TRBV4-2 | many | CASSQRDRDSGETQYF | TGTGCCAGCAGCCAAAGAGACCGGGACAGCGGGGAGACCCAGTACTTC
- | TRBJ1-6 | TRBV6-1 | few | CASTDPVGGVSSPLHF | TGTGCCAGCACCGACCCCGTTGGGGGGGTGAGCTCACCCCTCCACTTT
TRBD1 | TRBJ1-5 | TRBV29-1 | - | CSVTETGFNQPQHF | TGCAGCGTTACAGAGACAGGGTTTAATCAGCCCCAGCATTTT
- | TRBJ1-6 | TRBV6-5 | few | CASSYAYTNSPLHF | TGTGCCAGCAGTTACGCCTACACTAATTCACCCCTCCACTTT
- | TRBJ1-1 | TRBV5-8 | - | CASSQIYRVPEAFF | TGTGCCAGCAGCCAGATATACAGGGTGCCTGAAGCTTTCTTT
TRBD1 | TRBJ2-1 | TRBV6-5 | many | CASSYDRGLAGNEQFF | TGTGCCAGCAGTTATGACAGGGGGCTTGCTGGCAATGAGCAGTTCTTC
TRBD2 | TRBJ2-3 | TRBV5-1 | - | CASSRGLAGGLTDTQYF | TGCGCCAGCAGCCGAGGACTAGCGGGGGGCCTTACAGATACGCAGTATTTT
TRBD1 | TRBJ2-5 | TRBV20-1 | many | CSARETGMIETQYF | TGCAGTGCTAGAGAGACAGGGATGATCGAGACCCAGTACTTC
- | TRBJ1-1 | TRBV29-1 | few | CSVELWTANTEAFF | TGCAGCGTTGAATTGTGGACAGCGAACACTGAAGCTTTCTTT
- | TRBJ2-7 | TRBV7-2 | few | CASSLGLRQYF | TGTGCCAGCAGCTTAGGTCTAAGGCAGTACTTC
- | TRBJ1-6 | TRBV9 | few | CASSSEGWGSPLHF | TGTGCCAGCAGCTCGGAGGGATGGGGCTCACCCCTCCACTTT
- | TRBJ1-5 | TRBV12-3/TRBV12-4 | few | CASSLGQAANQPQHF | TGTGCCAGCAGTTTAGGACAGGCCGCCAATCAGCCCCAGCATTTT
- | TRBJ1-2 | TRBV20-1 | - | CSAREPDSYGYTF | TGCAGTGCTAGAGAGCCCGATAGCTATGGCTACACCTTC
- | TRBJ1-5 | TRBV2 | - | CASSENPSNQPQHF | TGTGCCAGCAGTGAGAACCCTAGCAATCAGCCCCAGCATTTT
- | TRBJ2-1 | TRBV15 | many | CATSRQARGNEQFF | TGTGCCACCAGCAGGCAAGCGAGAGGGAATGAGCAGTTCTTC
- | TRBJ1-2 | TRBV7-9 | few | CASSLGLSTNNYGYTF | TGTGCCAGCAGCTTAGGCCTATCGACAAATAACTATGGCTACACCTTC
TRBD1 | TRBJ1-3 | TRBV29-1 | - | CSAKGAYGNTIYF | TGCAGCGCCAAGGGGGCTTACGGAAACACCATATATTTT
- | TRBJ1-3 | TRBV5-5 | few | CASSLAPAEGRTIYF | TGTGCTAGCAGCTTGGCTCCAGCCGAGGGGCGCACCATATATTTT
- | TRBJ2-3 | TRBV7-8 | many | CASSLSAGSTDTQYF | TGTGCCAGCAGCTTATCCGCGGGGTCCACAGATACGCAGTATTTT
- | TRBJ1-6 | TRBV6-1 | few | CASRTGSSENSPLHF | TGTGCCAGCAGGACCGGTTCTAGTGAAAATTCACCCCTCCACTTT
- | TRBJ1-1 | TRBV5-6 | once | CASSLQGTISAEAFF | TGTGCCAGCAGCTTGCAGGGCACCATATCCGCTGAAGCTTTCTTT
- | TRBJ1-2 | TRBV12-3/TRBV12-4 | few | CASSFGGRATIGYTF | TGTGCCAGCAGTTTTGGGGGGCGGGCCACCATCGGCTACACCTTC